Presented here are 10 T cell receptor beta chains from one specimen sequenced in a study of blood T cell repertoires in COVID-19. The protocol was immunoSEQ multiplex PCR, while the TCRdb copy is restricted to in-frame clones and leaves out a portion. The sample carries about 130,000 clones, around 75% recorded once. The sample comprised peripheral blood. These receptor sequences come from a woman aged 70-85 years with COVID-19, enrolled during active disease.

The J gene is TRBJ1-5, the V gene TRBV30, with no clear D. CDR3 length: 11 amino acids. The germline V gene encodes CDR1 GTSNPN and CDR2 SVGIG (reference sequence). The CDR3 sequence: CVEAGNQPQHF. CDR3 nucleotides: TGTGTAGAGGCTGGCAATCAGCCCCAGCATTTT.

CDR3 protein: CASSPLDRIDYGYTF. DNA for the CDR3: TGTGCCAGCTCACCATTGGACAGGATAGACTATGGCTACACCTTC. The chain employs TRBV18 and TRBJ1-2; 7 nucleotides agree with TRBD1. The trim removed 2 bases at V and 3 bases at J, leaving 6 bases unmatched. Germline V gene lookup returns CDR1 KGHSH and CDR2 LQKENI. The CDR3 extends over 15 amino acids. The full variable domain, in which reference TRBV18 and TRBJ1-2 provide the parts outside the CDR3, is NAGVMQNPRHLVRRRGQEARLRCSPMKGHSHVYWYRQLPEEGLKFMVYLQKENIIDESGMPKERFSAEFPKEGPSILRIQQVVRGDSAAYFCASSPLDRIDYGYTFGSGTRLTVV.

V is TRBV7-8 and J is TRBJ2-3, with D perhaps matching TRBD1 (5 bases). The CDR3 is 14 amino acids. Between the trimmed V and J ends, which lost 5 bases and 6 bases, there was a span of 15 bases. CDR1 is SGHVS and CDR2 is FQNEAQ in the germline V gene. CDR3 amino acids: CASSPGQGFDTQYF. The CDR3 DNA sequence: TGTGCCAGCAGCCCCGGACAAGGGTTCGATACGCAGTATTTT.

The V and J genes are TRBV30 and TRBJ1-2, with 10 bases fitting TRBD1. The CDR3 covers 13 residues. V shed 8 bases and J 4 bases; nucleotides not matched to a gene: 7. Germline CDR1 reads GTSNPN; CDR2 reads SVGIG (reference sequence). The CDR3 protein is CAVRDRGLYGYTF. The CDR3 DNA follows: TGTGCCGTCCGGGACAGGGGCCTCTATGGCTACACCTTC. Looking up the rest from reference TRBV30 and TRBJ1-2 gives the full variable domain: SQTIHQWPATLVQPVGSPLSLECTVEGTSNPNLYWYRQAAGRGLQLLFYSVGIGQISSEVPQNLSASRPQDRQFILSSKKLLLSDSGFYLCAVRDRGLYGYTFGSGTRLTVV.

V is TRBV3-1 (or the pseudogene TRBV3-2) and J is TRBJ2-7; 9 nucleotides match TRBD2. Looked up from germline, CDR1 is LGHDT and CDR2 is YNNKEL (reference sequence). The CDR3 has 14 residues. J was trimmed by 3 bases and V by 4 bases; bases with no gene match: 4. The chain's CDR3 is CASSRGGARYEQYF. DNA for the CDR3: TGTGCCAGCAGCCGCGGGGGGGCCCGCTACGAGCAGTACTTC.

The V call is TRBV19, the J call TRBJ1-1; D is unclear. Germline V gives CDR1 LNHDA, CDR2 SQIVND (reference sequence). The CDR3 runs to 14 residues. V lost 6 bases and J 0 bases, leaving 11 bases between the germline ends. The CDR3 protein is CASRMVTMNTEAFF. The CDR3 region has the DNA TGTGCCAGTAGAATGGTCACTATGAACACTGAAGCTTTCTTT. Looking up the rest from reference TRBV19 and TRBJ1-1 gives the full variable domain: DGGITQSPKYLFRKEGQNVTLSCEQNLNHDAMYWYRQDPGQGLRLIYYSQIVNDFQKGDIAEGYSVSREKKESFPLTVTSAQKNPTAFYLCASRMVTMNTEAFFGQGTRLTVV.

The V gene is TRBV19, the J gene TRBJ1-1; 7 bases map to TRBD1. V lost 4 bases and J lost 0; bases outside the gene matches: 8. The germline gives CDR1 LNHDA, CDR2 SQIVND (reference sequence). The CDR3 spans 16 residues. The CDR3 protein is CASSRQGRRLNTEAFF. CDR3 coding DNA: TGTGCCAGTAGTAGACAGGGACGACGTTTGAACACTGAAGCTTTCTTT.

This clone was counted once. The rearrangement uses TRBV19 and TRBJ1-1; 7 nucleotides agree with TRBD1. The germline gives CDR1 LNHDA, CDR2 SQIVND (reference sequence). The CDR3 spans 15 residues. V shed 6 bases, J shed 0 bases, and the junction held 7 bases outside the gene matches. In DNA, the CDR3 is TGTGCCAGTAGATCACAGGGGAATATGAACACTGAAGCTTTCTTT. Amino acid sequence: CASRSQGNMNTEAFF.

DNA for the CDR3: TGTGCCACCAGCTGGAGAGGGGCTTTCTTT. It yields the protein CATSWRGAFF. The chain has TRBV6-5 and TRBJ1-1; unclear D gene. The CDR3 is 10 residues long. CDR1 and CDR2 (germline): MNHEY, SVGAGI. The V and J ends lost 10 bases and 11 bases respectively, with 14 bases between them.

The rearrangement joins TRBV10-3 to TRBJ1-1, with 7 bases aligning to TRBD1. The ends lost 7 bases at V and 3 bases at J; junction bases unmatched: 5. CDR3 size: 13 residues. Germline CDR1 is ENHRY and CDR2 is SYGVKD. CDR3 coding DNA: TGTGCCATCAATAATCAGGGGGACACTGAAGCTTTCTTT. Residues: CAINNQGDTEAFF.